This TCR beta chain is drawn from a study of graft-versus-host responses after intestinal transplantation. Study in general: The study gave all recipients anti-thymocyte globulin induction, then tacrolimus and steroids for 2 to 3 years.

This CDR3 is 16 amino acids long. The germline V and J ends were trimmed by 5 bases and 2 bases, with 15 bases remaining between them. Germline CDR1 reads SNHLY; CDR2 reads FYNNEI. Study-level results: Early post-transplant HvG declines were associated with peak circulating GvH clone levels.

With respect to this clone: Its target is not known.

Only in-frame clones appear in the TCRdb table, and some are missing; sequencing was by immunoSEQ multiplex PCR. The sample lists roughly 81,000 clones; around 80% were seen once. This sequence joins TRBV2 and TRBJ2-2; D not certain. This specimen was unstimulated CD4+ T cells sorted from spleen or lymph node cells, taken before intestinal transplant. The TCR comes from a human donor who received an intestinal transplant. CDR3: CASSPPRSPNTGELFF. The CDR3 DNA is TGTGCCAGCAGTCCCCCCCGGAGCCCCAACACCGGGGAGCTGTTTTTT. The full variable domain, its missing parts supplied by reference TRBV2 and TRBJ2-2, is EPEVTQTPSHQVTQMGQEVILRCVPISNHLYFYWYRQILGQKVEFLVSFYNNEISEKSEIFDDQFSVERPDGSNFTLKIRSTKLEDSAMYFCASSPPRSPNTGELFFGEGSRLTVL.